The 8 T cell receptor beta chains reported below all come from one sample, sequenced in a study of CD8+ T cells in alopecia areata. Collection of lesional scalp punch biopsies and peripheral blood was performed in alopecia areata patients. RNA, once extracted, was reverse transcribed into cDNA for use as the sequencing template. The method was immunoSEQ multiplex PCR; TCRdb's version includes in-frame clones alone and lacks a portion of them. The sample has some 19,000 clones; about 59% are singletons. The material was skin, obtained at week 0. These receptors all come from a human donor with alopecia areata.

The gene calls are TRBV6-5 and TRBJ1-1, with 8 bases matching TRBD1. Germline-derived CDR1 and CDR2 are MNHEY and SVGAGI. V dropped 6 bases and J dropped 1; count of bases not matched to a gene: 7. The CDR3 runs 15 residues. The CDR3 loop reads CASRGWGTGNTEAFF. The CDR3 DNA sequence: TGTGCCAGCAGGGGGTGGGGGACAGGGAACACTGAAGCTTTCTTT.

V usage is TRBV6-6 and J usage is TRBJ1-1; a weak D match, TRBD1 (6 bases). From germline, CDR1 is MNHNY and CDR2 SVGAGI (reference sequence). The germline V and J ends were trimmed by 5 bases and 0 bases, with 7 bases remaining between them. CDR3 length equals 13 residues. CDR3 DNA sequence: TGTGCCAGCAGTCAGGGGCTGAACACTGAAGCTTTCTTT. This gives the protein CASSQGLNTEAFF.

The V and J genes are TRBV7-2 and TRBJ2-1; D gene unclear. Germline CDR1 reads SGHTA; CDR2 reads FQGNSA. The V and J ends lost 3 bases and 6 bases respectively, with 6 bases between them. The CDR3 consists of 12 residues. This chain's CDR3 is CASSFWGNEQFF. The CDR3 nucleotides read TGTGCCAGCAGCTTTTGGGGCAATGAGCAGTTCTTC.

The rearrangement links TRBV30 to TRBJ1-3; the D is unclear. The V end was cut by 4 bases, the J end by 4 bases, with 14 bases between. This CDR3 is built from 14 residues. Germline V gives CDR1 GTSNPN, CDR2 SVGIG (reference sequence). This CDR3 reads CAWKPAGGGNTIYF. The CDR3 DNA follows: TGTGCCTGGAAACCCGCGGGAGGCGGAAACACCATATATTTT. Supplemented by reference TRBV30 and TRBJ1-3, the full variable domain reads SQTIHQWPATLVQPVGSPLSLECTVEGTSNPNLYWYRQAAGRGLQLLFYSVGIGQISSEVPQNLSASRPQDRQFILSSKKLLLSDSGFYLCAWKPAGGGNTIYFGEGSWLTVV.

This clone was observed a single time. J is TRBJ2-1 and V is TRBV27, with 10 bases matching TRBD2. Germline values: CDR1 MNHEY, CDR2 SMNVEV (reference sequence). V dropped 3 bases and J dropped 4; count of bases not matched to a gene: 3. The length of the CDR3 is 15 residues. The CDR3 loop is CASSLLTSGYNEQFF. The CDR3 nucleotides read TGTGCCAGCAGTTTGCTGACTAGCGGGTACAATGAGCAGTTCTTC.

This clone was counted a single time. The same CDR3 is also encoded by other DNA sequences in this sample. The chain couples TRBV4-3 to TRBJ1-1, with a tentative D call TRBD1 (5 bases). CDR1 and CDR2 from the germline V gene are LGHNA and YSLEER. There are 14 residues in the CDR3. V lost 3 bases, J lost 1 base, and 9 bases lay in between. The CDR3 DNA follows: TGCGCCAGCAGCCAGTTGACAGAGAACACTGAAGCTTTCTTT. This gives the protein CASSQLTENTEAFF.

This clone has just a few counts. The CDR3 protein is CASSQTSGDVDTQYF. The CDR3 region has the DNA TGTGCCAGTAGTCAAACTAGCGGGGACGTAGATACGCAGTATTTT. The J gene is TRBJ2-3, the V gene TRBV19; 10 bases line up with TRBD2. Germline loops: CDR1 LNHDA, CDR2 SQIVND (reference sequence). Trimming removed 5 bases from V and 5 bases from J; junction bases left unmatched: 7. CDR3 length: 15 residues.

The chain employs TRBV6-5 and TRBJ1-2, with D perhaps TRBD1 (5 bases). Germline V gene lookup returns CDR1 MNHEY and CDR2 SVGAGI. The CDR3 is 14 residues long. V lost 5 bases and J 7 bases, leaving 17 bases between the germline ends. CDR3 loop: CASSDGTRGGGYTF. CDR3 nucleotide sequence: TGTGCCAGCAGTGACGGGACGCGGGGAGGTGGCTACACCTTC.